The clone carrying this TCR beta chain was seen a few times. Its cognate antigen is unknown. Using RNA transcripts, the TCR beta CDR3 regions were amplified. Second-round multiplex PCR came after a first-round RT-PCR that employed HTBI primers. TCRdb itself ran the multiplex PCR reads through MiXCR, one entry per CDR3 protein. This sample has about 400,000 distinct CDR3 sequences; about a sixth occur once, and the top ten carry around 1.6%. The record originates from a study of Graves' ophthalmopathy and Graves' hyperthyroidism. The germline gives CDR1 SGHAT, CDR2 FQNNGV. The trim removed 5 bases at V and 0 bases at J, leaving 8 bases unmatched. The CDR3 has 18 residues. None of the included patients had other autoimmune diseases, uncontrolled infections, pregnancy or lactation, as these led to exclusion. PBMCs originated in less than 11 ml of fresh peripheral blood. Whole-study results and caveats: From stable hyperthyroidism, ophthalmopathy was separated by a 13-signature model with 85% to 90% sensitivity and over 70% specificity. Blood contained most expanded thyroid clonotypes exceeding 0.001 frequency.

Sequences were obtained from peripheral blood. J is TRBJ2-6 and V is TRBV11-2; 9 bases are a match to TRBD1. The sequence was obtained from a young woman with Graves' ophthalmopathy. The CDR3 region has the DNA TGTGCCAGCAGCCTAACTGGGACAGGGACCTCTGGGGCCAACGTCCTGACTTTC. Translated: CASSLTGTGTSGANVLTF.